The entry below describes one T cell receptor beta chain. This entry belongs to a study of blood T cell repertoires in COVID-19. Study in general: Acute and convalescent COVID-19 specimens originated in the United States, Italy and Spain.

Losses at the gene ends were 3 bases for V and 7 bases for J; bases not matched to a gene: 15. CDR1 and CDR2 from the germline V gene are SGHNT and YYREEE (reference sequence). The CDR3 loop spans 16 amino acids. Study processing details: From reference gene primer amplification, estimates of nucleated cell counts were derived. TCRdb keeps only in-frame clones here, not all; method: immunoSEQ multiplex PCR. The V and J calls and the clone size are those of that table, but D and trimming were determined from the DNA. The sample has roughly 56,000 clones; around four fifths are singletons. The chain combines TRBV5-4 with TRBJ1-2, with 7 bases lining up with TRBD1. The sample taken for sequencing was peripheral blood. This receptor was obtained from a man between 65 and 85 years old with acute or convalescent COVID-19. The CDR3: CASSSPSDRDDRGYTF. DNA of the CDR3: TGTGCCAGCAGCTCTCCATCCGACAGGGATGATCGTGGCTACACCTTC. The variable domain in full, with the rest retrieved from reference TRBV5-4 and TRBJ1-2, is ETGVTQSPTHLIKTRGQQVTLRCSSQSGHNTVSWYQQALGQGPQFIFQYYREEENGRGNFPPRFSGLQFPNYSSELNVNALELDDSALYLCASSSPSDRDDRGYTFGSGTRLTVV.